The 21 T cell receptor beta chains below all came from one sample that was sequenced in a study of PD-1 blockade in classical Hodgkin lymphoma. Repertoires were generated with immunoSEQ multiplex PCR, while TCRdb's copy carries only in-frame clones and drops some. The sample holds about 97,000 clones; 80% to 85% are singletons and the top ten take over 9%. Every patient was affected by relapse after autologous stem cell transplantation, while exposure to brentuximab vedotin was not uniform. Sequences were derived from peripheral blood mononuclear cells (PBMCs), sampled at baseline. All receptors come from a human donor with classical Hodgkin lymphoma.

This clone appeared once. V is TRBV7-8 and J is TRBJ2-7, with D maybe TRBD2 (5 bases). Deletions cut 5 bases from V and 3 bases from J, with 11 bases between. Germline-derived CDR1 and CDR2 are SGHVS and FQNEAQ. This CDR3 spans 13 amino acids. Here the CDR3 reads CASSRTVHYEQYF. The CDR3 bases are TGTGCCAGCAGCAGGACTGTTCACTACGAGCAGTACTTC.

The CDR3 reads CSVDEYQETQYF. CDR3 nucleotides: TGCAGCGTTGATGAGTACCAAGAGACCCAGTACTTC. V gene TRBV29-1 combines with J gene TRBJ2-5; D is uncertain. Germline V gene data show CDR1 as SQVTM and CDR2 as ANQGSEA. Trimming took off 3 bases at V and 0 bases at J, with 5 bases between the two ends. The CDR3 totals 12 residues.

The chain joins TRBV9 to TRBJ2-2, with D uncertain. This CDR3 has 15 amino acids. Germline CDR1 is SGDLS and CDR2 is YYNGEE. Trimming shortened V by 0 bases and J by 4 bases, and 10 bases separated the two germline ends. The CDR3 DNA reads as TGTGCCAGCAGCGTAGCTGGTGGGGTCACCGGGGAGCTGTTTTTT. Translation: CASSVAGGVTGELFF.

This chain links TRBV10-3 with TRBJ2-6; D is unclear. The germline V and J ends were trimmed by 4 bases and 1 base, with 5 bases remaining between them. The CDR3 totals 14 residues. CDR1 is ENHRY and CDR2 is SYGVKD in the germline V gene. The CDR3 coding sequence is TGTGCCATCAGTGCAATTTCTGGGGCCAACGTCCTGACTTTC. Protein: CAISAISGANVLTF.

V usage is TRBV7-2 and J usage is TRBJ2-3; no clear D. Trimming took off 5 bases at V and 4 bases at J, with 19 bases between the two ends. Germline CDR1 and CDR2: SGHTA and FQGNSA. This CDR3 has 16 amino acids. For the CDR3, the DNA is TGTGCCAGCAGCCCGTCCTCTTTCCCACGGGCAGATACGCAGTATTTT. It yields the protein CASSPSSFPRADTQYF.

The V gene is TRBV10-3, the J gene TRBJ2-3; TRBD2 is a possible D gene (6 bases). This CDR3 comprises 16 residues. V was shortened by 3 bases and J by 2 bases, with 15 bases between the two germline ends. CDR1 ENHRY and CDR2 SYGVKD come from the germline V gene. The DNA of the CDR3 is TGTGCCATCAGTGATGTAGTCGGGAGCCCCACAGATACGCAGTATTTT. Translated, it gives CAISDVVGSPTDTQYF.

The chain recombines TRBV5-1 with TRBJ2-1; 11 bases line up with TRBD2. CDR3 length: 15 residues. Germline assignment: CDR1 SGHRS and CDR2 YFSETQ. With V trimmed by 0 bases and J by 4 bases, 0 bases remained unmatched. The CDR3 DNA reads as TGCGCCAGCAGCTTGGGACTAGCGGGGTACAATGAGCAGTTCTTC. Its translation: CASSLGLAGYNEQFF.

V is TRBV10-3 and J is TRBJ1-2, with 7 bases identical to TRBD1. Germline lookup yields CDR1 ENHRY and CDR2 SYGVKD. The length of the CDR3 is 13 residues. The V segment lost 2 bases and the J segment 10 bases; nucleotides outside the gene matches: 7. The CDR3 reads CAISEARDRDYTF. The CDR3 nucleotides read TGTGCCATCAGTGAGGCCCGGGACAGAGACTACACCTTC.

This chain uses TRBV15 with TRBJ2-7; D remains unclear. V lost 0 bases and J lost 4, with 7 bases in between. Germline lookup yields CDR1 LNHNV and CDR2 YYDKDF (reference sequence). This CDR3 has 13 residues. In nucleotides, the CDR3 is TGTGCCACCAGCAGAGATCTGAAATACGAGCAGTACTTC. Its protein product is CATSRDLKYEQYF.

The gene calls are TRBV7-7 and TRBJ2-1; D uncertain. With 1 base removed from V and 7 bases from J, the gap between germline ends came to 17 bases. Germline V gives CDR1 SSHAT, CDR2 FNYEAQ (reference sequence). The CDR3 covers 16 residues. CDR3 bases: TGTGCCAGCAGCTTAGATAGGCTCGCAGCTATGAATGAGCAGTTCTTC. Translated: CASSLDRLAAMNEQFF.

The chain couples TRBV7-3 to TRBJ2-5; the D gene is possibly TRBD2 (5 bases). The J call is uncertain, as TRBJ2-7 better fits the DNA end. The CDR3 is 13 residues long. From germline, CDR1 is SGHTA and CDR2 FQGTGA. The CDR3 bases are TGTGCCAGCAGCCCTGGGAGTGGCGCCGAGCAGTACTTC. Translation: CASSPGSGAEQYF.

CDR3 bases: TGTGCCATCAGTGAGTTCGACGAGCAGTACTTC. Protein sequence: CAISEFDEQYF. The chain uses TRBV10-3 and TRBJ2-7; D is uncertain. CDR3 size: 11 residues. Germline lookup yields CDR1 ENHRY and CDR2 SYGVKD. Trimming removed 1 base from V and 5 bases from J, with 3 bases in between.

This sequence joins TRBV18 and TRBJ2-7; 8 positions agree with TRBD1. The CDR3 is 14 amino acids. In germline, CDR1 is KGHSH, CDR2 LQKENI. Trimming removed 3 bases from V and 4 bases from J; junction bases left unmatched: 5. The DNA of the CDR3 is TGTGCCAGCTCACCCGACAGGGGTGTGTACGAGCAGTACTTC. Translated: CASSPDRGVYEQYF.

The CDR3 DNA sequence: TGTGCCACCCGGGACTCGACACAAGAGACCCAGTACTTC. Encoded protein: CATRDSTQETQYF. The chain carries TRBV10-3 and TRBJ2-5, with TRBD2 as a possible D gene (6 bases). Germline lookup yields CDR1 ENHRY and CDR2 SYGVKD. This CDR3 has 13 residues. With 10 bases removed from V and 2 bases from J, the gap between germline ends came to 14 bases.

This clone occurred once. V usage is TRBV5-1 and J usage is TRBJ2-3; 12 bases align to TRBD2. This CDR3 is built from 16 residues. CDR1 and CDR2 from the germline V gene are SGHRS and YFSETQ. Trimming took 3 bases from V and 1 from J; bases not matched to a gene: 3. The CDR3 sequence: CASSSGLAGRTDTQYF. The CDR3 DNA is TGCGCCAGCAGCTCCGGACTAGCGGGACGCACAGATACGCAGTATTTT.

V usage is TRBV10-3 and J usage is TRBJ1-1; tentatively, D is TRBD1 (5 bases). Trimming left V 7 bases short and J 2 bases short, with 11 bases between. The CDR3 is 13 amino acids. Germline values: CDR1 ENHRY, CDR2 SYGVKD. The CDR3 DNA reads TGTGCCATCATGGGGGAACCAAACACTGAAGCTTTCTTT. It yields the protein CAIMGEPNTEAFF.

The CDR3 here is CASSFVIAAHFYNEQFF. As DNA, the CDR3 is TGTGCCAGCAGCTTTGTGATAGCGGCACATTTTTACAATGAGCAGTTCTTC. The chain carries TRBV7-2 and TRBJ2-1; possible D gene TRBD2, 6 bases. Trimming took 3 bases from V and 4 from J, leaving 19 bases between them. CDR1 and CDR2 (germline): SGHTA, FQGNSA. CDR3 size: 17 residues.

J is TRBJ2-5 and V is TRBV28; D remains ambiguous. This CDR3 comprises 12 residues. V gave up 5 bases and J gave up 3 bases, with 7 bases separating them. The V gene's germline CDR1 is MDHEN and CDR2 SYDVKM. In nucleotides, the CDR3 is TGTGCCAGCAGTCCCCTCGAAGAGACCCAGTACTTC. It specifies CASSPLEETQYF. The complete variable domain, with remaining parts taken from reference TRBV28 and TRBJ2-5, reads DVKVTQSSRYLVKRTGEKVFLECVQDMDHENMFWYRQDPGLGLRLIYFSYDVKMKEKGDIPEGYSVSREKKERFSLILESASTNQTSMYLCASSPLEETQYFGPGTRLLVL.

CDR3 protein: CASSLFQGAGEQYF. CDR3 in DNA: TGCGCCAGCAGCTTGTTCCAGGGGGCTGGCGAGCAGTACTTC. The chain combines TRBV5-1 with TRBJ2-7; 8 bases line up with TRBD1. The CDR3 loop spans 14 amino acids. V dropped 1 base and J dropped 6; count of bases not matched to a gene: 6. The V gene's germline CDR1 is SGHRS and CDR2 YFSETQ. The variable domain in full, completed from reference TRBV5-1 and TRBJ2-7, reads KAGVTQTPRYLIKTRGQQVTLSCSPISGHRSVSWYQQTPGQGLQFLFEYFSETQRNKGNFPGRFSGRQFSNSRSEMNVSTLELGDSALYLCASSLFQGAGEQYFGPGTRLTVT.

This chain uses TRBV28 with TRBJ1-4, with 10 bases lining up with TRBD1. Germline V gene sequence: CDR1 MDHEN, CDR2 SYDVKM. Trimming cost V 4 bases and J 7 bases; bases outside gene matches: 12. The CDR3 contains 17 residues. The DNA of the CDR3 is TGTGCCAGCAGTTCCCGGGCCGGACAGGGGGAAAGTGAAAAACTGTTTTTT. Its translation is CASSSRAGQGESEKLFF.

This chain connects TRBV28 to TRBJ2-7, with 7 positions matching TRBD1. Trimming at V came to 6 bases and at J to 7 bases, leaving 6 bases not matched to a gene. The CDR3 loop spans 12 amino acids. Germline V gives CDR1 MDHEN, CDR2 SYDVKM. The CDR3 nucleotides are TGTGCCAGCAGGTACCTACAGGGGGAGCAGTACTTC. Its translation: CASRYLQGEQYF. The entire variable domain, with the rest obtained from reference TRBV28 and TRBJ2-7, is as follows: DVKVTQSSRYLVKRTGEKVFLECVQDMDHENMFWYRQDPGLGLRLIYFSYDVKMKEKGDIPEGYSVSREKKERFSLILESASTNQTSMYLCASRYLQGEQYFGPGTRLTVT.